The 5 T cell receptor beta chains presented below share a single source sample, sequenced in a study of T cell changes during pregnancy in multiple sclerosis. The assay was immunoSEQ multiplex PCR, and TCRdb's table has in-frame clones only and misses some. The top ten hold approximately 1.6% of the sample, which has tens of thousands of clones, over 75% seen once. Specimen: peripheral blood, collected in the first trimester of pregnancy. These receptors all come from a female donor with multiple sclerosis, enrolled in a pregnancy study.

V gene TRBV5-1 combines with J gene TRBJ2-2; 8 nucleotides agree with TRBD1. Germline CDR1 SGHRS, CDR2 YFSETQ. This CDR3 region has 16 residues. Trimming cost V 4 bases and J 2 bases; bases outside gene matches: 7. CDR3 sequence: CASSPAGGLNTGELFF. The CDR3 DNA is TGCGCCAGCAGCCCAGCAGGGGGCCTCAACACCGGGGAGCTGTTTTTT.

The chain employs TRBV29-1 and TRBJ2-1, with a possible D match to TRBD2 (5 bases). CDR3 length: 13 amino acids. The V end was cut by 0 bases, the J end by 10 bases, with 13 bases between. The germline V gene has CDR1 SQVTM and CDR2 ANQGSEA. CDR3 residues: CSVEDWGEGEQFF. The CDR3 DNA is TGCAGCGTTGAAGATTGGGGAGAGGGAGAGCAGTTCTTC.

This clone has a handful of counts. The V and J genes are TRBV25-1 and TRBJ1-1, with 9 positions matching TRBD1. The CDR3 totals 15 residues. J was trimmed by 4 bases and V by 4 bases; bases with no gene match: 7. Germline-derived CDR1 and CDR2 are MGHDK and SYGVNS. The CDR3 DNA is TGTGCCAGCAGTGTGGGACAGGGCGGCGGCACTGAAGCTTTCTTT. Translated, it gives CASSVGQGGGTEAFF.

Concerning this clone itself: An end of the junction does not agree with germline; a read error may underlie this. This chain links TRBV5-1 with TRBJ2-7, with 10 positions matching TRBD1. The CDR3 loop spans 16 amino acids. CDR1 is SGHRS and CDR2 is YFSETQ in the germline V gene. The CDR3 DNA sequence: TGCGCCGGAATGAGAGAGGACAGGGGGGTCTCCGACGAGCAGTACTTC. Translating gives CAGMREDRGVSDEQYF.

The chain is built from TRBV30 and TRBJ1-4; D might be TRBD1 (5 bases). V shed 3 bases and J shed 2 bases, with 16 bases lying between them. Germline CDR1 and CDR2: GTSNPN and SVGIG (reference sequence). The length of the CDR3 is 16 residues. The DNA for the CDR3 is TGTGCCTGGAGCACGAGCAGGGTGGCGACTAATGAAAAACTGTTTTTT. Its translation: CAWSTSRVATNEKLFF. The full variable domain, rest sourced from reference TRBV30 and TRBJ1-4, is SQTIHQWPATLVQPVGSPLSLECTVEGTSNPNLYWYRQAAGRGLQLLFYSVGIGQISSEVPQNLSASRPQDRQFILSSKKLLLSDSGFYLCAWSTSRVATNEKLFFGSGTQLSVL.